Below are 28 T cell receptor beta chains sequenced from a single sample in a study of identical twins. TCRdb reprocessed the 5' RACE reads with MiXCR, giving one entry per CDR3 protein. The sample carries roughly 570,000 distinct CDR3 sequences, around 9.6% recorded once. This sample was also put to use in a study of yellow fever vaccine responses in identical twins.

What was sequenced was PBMCs. These receptor sequences come from a young woman in good health.

This clonotype was seen more than once but under ten times. The V call is TRBV20-1, the J call TRBJ1-1; weak D call: TRBD1 (5 bases). This CDR3 has 14 amino acids. Per the germline V gene, CDR1 is DFQATT and CDR2 is SNEGSKA (reference sequence). The V end lost 3 bases, the J end lost 1 base, and 12 bases lay between the germline ends. The DNA for the CDR3 is TGCAGTGCTAGGAGAGGCAGGGAGAACACTGAAGCTTTCTTT. Translated: CSARRGRENTEAFF.

This clonotype came up many times. V usage is TRBV7-9 and J usage is TRBJ2-5; a weak D match, TRBD1 (6 bases). The germline V and J ends were trimmed by 4 bases and 2 bases, with 14 bases remaining between them. The CDR3 has 15 amino acids. Germline V gene data show CDR1 as SEHNR and CDR2 as FQNEAQ (reference sequence). The CDR3, as DNA: TGTGCCAGCAGCTGGGCGCAGGGGAGACAAGAGACCCAGTACTTC. It yields the protein CASSWAQGRQETQYF.

There are many counts of this clonotype. V is TRBV9 and J is TRBJ2-1; D gene ambiguous. V lost 7 bases, J lost 3 bases, and 14 bases lay in between. Germline V gene lookup returns CDR1 SGDLS and CDR2 YYNGEE. The length of the CDR3 is 14 residues. The CDR3 DNA is TGTGCCAGCGGTCAGAGTTTAGGCTACAATGAGCAGTTCTTC. Encoded protein: CASGQSLGYNEQFF. Full variable domain (remainder filled in from reference TRBV9 and TRBJ2-1): DSGVTQTPKHLITATGQRVTLRCSPRSGDLSVYWYQQSLDQGLQFLIQYYNGEERAKGNILERFSAQQFPDLHSELNLSSLELGDSALYFCASGQSLGYNEQFFGPGTRLTVL.

The chain joins TRBV20-1 to TRBJ2-1; perhaps TRBD2 as D (5 bases). Germline loops: CDR1 DFQATT, CDR2 SNEGSKA (reference sequence). V shed 1 base and J shed 0 bases, with 13 bases lying between them. The CDR3 spans 16 residues. CDR3 sequence: CSARGPLVLSYNEQFF. CDR3 DNA: TGCAGTGCTAGAGGGCCACTAGTTCTCTCCTACAATGAGCAGTTCTTC.

This clonotype was counted ten times or more. V and J are TRBV7-2 and TRBJ2-2; D uncertain. V was cut by 4 bases and J by 0 bases, with 12 bases left in between. The V gene's germline CDR1 is SGHTA and CDR2 FQGNSA. The CDR3 consists of 16 residues. The CDR3 sequence is CASSSPPSSNTGELFF. For the CDR3, the DNA is TGTGCCAGCAGCTCCCCCCCGTCTTCGAACACCGGGGAGCTGTTTTTT.

The genes are TRBV18 and TRBJ2-6; a possible D gene is TRBD1 (6 bases). V was shortened by 1 base and J by 1 base, with 11 bases between the two germline ends. The CDR3 consists of 17 residues. Germline loops: CDR1 KGHSH, CDR2 LQKENI. Here the CDR3 reads CASSPQTGLSGANVLTF. CDR3 in DNA: TGTGCCAGCTCACCACAAACAGGGCTGTCTGGGGCCAACGTCCTGACTTTC. The variable domain in full, completed from reference TRBV18 and TRBJ2-6, reads NAGVMQNPRHLVRRRGQEARLRCSPMKGHSHVYWYRQLPEEGLKFMVYLQKENIIDESGMPKERFSAEFPKEGPSILRIQQVVRGDSAAYFCASSPQTGLSGANVLTFGAGSRLTVL.

This chain connects TRBV11-1 to TRBJ2-1; TRBD2 agrees at 8 bases. The trim removed 5 bases at V and 1 base at J, leaving 16 bases unmatched. CDR1 and CDR2 from the germline V gene are SGHAT and FQDESV (reference sequence). CDR3 length: 19 amino acids. The chain's CDR3 is CASSPGTRSLAGSYNEQFF. The CDR3 nucleotides read TGTGCCAGCAGCCCGGGCACCAGGTCGCTAGCGGGTTCCTACAATGAGCAGTTCTTC.

This clonotype was observed many times. The chain combines TRBV18 with TRBJ2-2; D gene unclear. The germline gives CDR1 KGHSH, CDR2 LQKENI. V lost 3 bases and J 6 bases, leaving 2 bases between the germline ends. The CDR3 has 11 residues. The CDR3 loop reads CASSPSGELFF. CDR3 DNA: TGTGCCAGCTCACCGTCCGGGGAGCTGTTTTTT.

This clonotype was counted many times. The chain uses TRBV20-1 and TRBJ2-1; 10 bases agree with TRBD2. The germline V gene encodes CDR1 DFQATT and CDR2 SNEGSKA (reference sequence). The CDR3 length is 14 residues. V lost 6 bases and J lost 3; bases outside the gene matches: 5. CDR3 nucleotide sequence: TGCAGTGCGCCGCTAGCGGGGGACTACAATGAGCAGTTCTTC. It translates to CSAPLAGDYNEQFF.

This clonotype has only a few counts. The gene calls are TRBV6-2 or TRBV6-3 and TRBJ2-7, with D uncertain. V was trimmed by 8 bases and J by 7 bases, leaving 12 bases between them. There are 11 residues in the CDR3. The germline CDR1 and CDR2 sequences are MNHEY and SVGEGT. The CDR3 is CASRKAGEQYF. The CDR3 DNA is TGTGCCAGCCGCAAGGCCGGGGAGCAGTACTTC.

This clonotype was seen a few times. This chain connects TRBV20-1 to TRBJ2-1; maybe TRBD2 (6 bases). Trimming stripped 1 base from V and 5 bases from J, with 12 bases between. Germline V gene data show CDR1 as DFQATT and CDR2 as SNEGSKA (reference sequence). The CDR3 is 14 residues long. The CDR3 DNA follows: TGCAGTGCTAGAGGCGGGGTTATGAACAATGAGCAGTTCTTC. Translated, it gives CSARGGVMNNEQFF.

The rearrangement links TRBV29-1 to TRBJ2-7, with D possibly being TRBD2 (5 bases). Germline values: CDR1 SQVTM, CDR2 ANQGSEA. Trimming took 5 bases from V and 1 from J, leaving 15 bases between them. The CDR3 loop spans 14 amino acids. The CDR3 here is CSVTLRTSSYEQYF. The CDR3 DNA reads TGCAGCGTTACCCTCCGGACTTCTTCCTACGAGCAGTACTTC.

The sample holds many counts of this clonotype. The V gene is TRBV27, the J gene TRBJ2-2; D remains ambiguous. Trimming took 6 bases from V and 0 from J, leaving 2 bases between them. Germline CDR1 and CDR2: MNHEY and SMNVEV (reference sequence). The CDR3 sequence is 12 residues long. CDR3 residues: CASSPNTGELFF. The CDR3, as DNA: TGTGCCAGCAGCCCGAACACCGGGGAGCTGTTTTTT.

J is TRBJ1-5 and V is TRBV5-6; D is perhaps TRBD1 (6 bases). Trimming pared 4 bases from V and 5 bases from J, leaving 19 bases between. The CDR3 is made up of 16 amino acids. Per the germline V gene, CDR1 is SGHDT and CDR2 is YYEEEE. CDR3 in amino acids: CASSNRGQSADQPQHF. Written as DNA, the CDR3 is TGTGCCAGCAGCAACAGAGGACAGTCGGCCGATCAGCCCCAGCATTTT.

V gene TRBV11-2 combines with J gene TRBJ2-7; 9 bases fit TRBD1. The CDR3 is 17 residues long. V gave up 1 base and J gave up 2 bases; unmatched junction bases: 9. Germline-derived CDR1 and CDR2 are SGHAT and FQNNGV. The CDR3 spells CASSLGTGALLTYEQYF. Here the CDR3 DNA reads TGTGCCAGCAGCTTAGGGACAGGGGCTTTACTCACCTACGAGCAGTACTTC.

This clonotype was observed a few times. The rearrangement links TRBV7-2 to TRBJ2-7; TRBD1 matches at 9 bases. The CDR3 consists of 14 residues. Germline loops: CDR1 SGHTA, CDR2 FQGNSA. The trim removed 4 bases at V and 3 bases at J, leaving 4 bases unmatched. CDR3 sequence (DNA): TGTGCCAGCAGCTATCCGGGACAGGGCTACGAGCAGTACTTC. Translating it yields CASSYPGQGYEQYF.

V usage is TRBV7-9 and J usage is TRBJ2-1; 10 bases line up with TRBD2. This CDR3 has 17 residues. With V trimmed by 5 bases and J by 4 bases, 11 bases remained unmatched. CDR1 and CDR2 (germline): SEHNR, FQNEAQ (reference sequence). The CDR3 sequence: CASSAGSLAGMYNEQFF. The CDR3 DNA sequence: TGTGCCAGCAGCGCCGGATCACTAGCGGGAATGTACAATGAGCAGTTCTTC.

The chain has TRBV5-8 and TRBJ2-5, with D hard to call. This CDR3 comprises 15 residues. Deletions cut 2 bases from V and 2 bases from J, with 13 bases between. CDR1 and CDR2 from the germline V gene are SGHTS and YDEGEE. CDR3: CASSLNGRNQETQYF. DNA of the CDR3: TGTGCCAGCAGCTTAAATGGCAGGAATCAAGAGACCCAGTACTTC.

This clonotype was detected a few times. This sequence joins TRBV3-1 and TRBJ1-2; D unclear. The CDR3 runs 13 residues. Between the trimmed V and J ends, which lost 3 bases and 9 bases, there was a span of 14 bases. CDR1 and CDR2 from the germline V gene are LGHDT and YNNKEL (reference sequence). The CDR3 loop reads CASSQRGTTSYTF. CDR3 sequence (DNA): TGTGCCAGCAGCCAGAGAGGAACAACCAGCTACACCTTC.

This clonotype was seen only a few times. The chain carries TRBV14 and TRBJ2-3, with D perhaps being TRBD1 or TRBD2 (5 bases each). The V gene's germline CDR1 is SGHDN and CDR2 FVKESK. The CDR3 is made up of 15 amino acids. Trimming took off 4 bases at V and 13 bases at J, with 24 bases between the two ends. The CDR3 region has the DNA TGTGCCAGCAGCCCCCACGGGGCCGGCTCGAGGGGAGAGTATTTT. This translates into CASSPHGAGSRGEYF.

This clonotype was counted a few times. This chain links TRBV5-1 with TRBJ2-3; 14 bases fit TRBD2. The CDR3 runs 15 residues. Germline CDR1 is SGHRS and CDR2 is YFSETQ. V gave up 0 bases and J gave up 10 bases; unmatched junction bases: 4. CDR3: CASSLATSGRGAQYF. In DNA form, the CDR3 reads TGCGCCAGCAGCTTGGCGACTAGCGGGAGGGGTGCGCAGTATTTT. Filled out from reference TRBV5-1 and TRBJ2-3, the complete variable domain reads KAGVTQTPRYLIKTRGQQVTLSCSPISGHRSVSWYQQTPGQGLQFLFEYFSETQRNKGNFPGRFSGRQFSNSRSEMNVSTLELGDSALYLCASSLATSGRGAQYFGPGTRLTVL.

This clonotype was observed a few times. The DNA for the CDR3 is TGCAGCGTTACCCCGCGGACTAGCAGCTACGAGCAGTACTTC. Its protein is CSVTPRTSSYEQYF. The genes are TRBV29-1 and TRBJ2-7; TRBD2 matches 8 bases. Germline V gene lookup returns CDR1 SQVTM and CDR2 ANQGSEA. The CDR3 runs 14 residues. The V gene end was trimmed by 5 bases and the J gene end by 3 bases; junction bases not matched to a gene: 9.

In its sample, this clonotype was seen a few times. The chain links TRBV7-6 to TRBJ2-3, with D possibly TRBD2 on 6 matching bases. CDR1 and CDR2 (germline): SGHVS, FNYEAQ. There are 16 residues in the CDR3. The V and J ends lost 2 bases and 6 bases respectively, with 18 bases between them. CDR3 DNA: TGTGCCAGCAGCTTACCTGCGGGATTGGAAGGGGATACGCAGTATTTT. This sequence encodes CASSLPAGLEGDTQYF.

A few counts support this clonotype. The V gene is TRBV24-1, the J gene TRBJ2-1; tentatively, D is TRBD1 (5 bases). In germline, CDR1 is KGHDR, CDR2 SFDVKD. V was clipped by 2 bases and J by 3 bases, with 25 bases between them. This CDR3 has 20 residues. This CDR3 reads CATSDWVSGRAKLNYNEQFF. Written as DNA, the CDR3 is TGTGCCACCAGTGATTGGGTCTCAGGGCGCGCTAAGTTAAACTACAATGAGCAGTTCTTC.

In this sample, this clonotype turned up a few times. The CDR3 nucleotides read TGTGCCAGCAGCTTATGGGCGGGAGGGACAGATACGCAGTATTTT. Amino acid sequence: CASSLWAGGTDTQYF. J is TRBJ2-3 and V is TRBV7-2, with 9 bases aligning to TRBD2. Germline CDR1 is SGHTA and CDR2 is FQGNSA. The CDR3 spans 15 residues. V shed 2 bases, J shed 3 bases, and the junction held 3 bases outside the gene matches.

In its sample, this clonotype was seen many times. The V gene is TRBV7-9, the J gene TRBJ2-3; maybe TRBD1 (7 bases). The CDR3 sequence is 14 residues long. Germline CDR1 SEHNR, CDR2 FQNEAQ (reference sequence). The V end lost 2 bases, the J end lost 10 bases, and 16 bases lay between the germline ends. CDR3 region: CASSLIRGAGAQYF. In DNA form, the CDR3 reads TGTGCCAGCAGCTTAATCAGGGGGGCAGGTGCGCAGTATTTT.

This clonotype was detected only a few times. The chain uses TRBV3-1 and TRBJ1-5; 7 nucleotides agree with TRBD1. This CDR3 is 16 amino acids long. Trimming removed 4 bases from V and 4 bases from J; junction bases left unmatched: 10. Germline CDR1 is LGHDT and CDR2 is YNNKEL (reference sequence). CDR3 bases: TGTGCCAGCAGCCCCCCGGAGGGGGCATGGAATCAGCCCCAGCATTTT. This sequence encodes CASSPPEGAWNQPQHF.

This clonotype was observed a few times. CDR3 loop: CASRSWGSYNEQFF. The DNA for the CDR3 is TGTGCCAGCAGGTCCTGGGGCTCCTACAATGAGCAGTTCTTC. This chain joins TRBV6-1 and TRBJ2-1; D is unclear. The CDR3 has 14 amino acids. Germline V gives CDR1 MNHNS, CDR2 SASEGT. V was cut by 6 bases and J by 0 bases, with 9 bases left in between.